This TCR beta chain was obtained from a study of molecular identifiers for immune sequencing clone quantification. Findings of the study overall: Clones above 20 RNA copies contained over 97% of effector molecules and under 1% of naive molecules.

With respect to this clonotype: The antigen remains undetermined. Since a much larger clone is just one base distant, this may be a read error.

Naive CD8 libraries came from about 19,000 to 1,100,000 sorted cells with 10%, 30% or 50% RNA. This CDR3 is built from 20 residues. For bulk TCR libraries, previously described methods and listed TCR primers were used. TCRdb passed the PCR reads through MiXCR, listing each CDR3 protein once. The table includes about 630,000 distinct CDR3 sequences, about 25% detected once. Sequencing was carried out using naive CD8+ T cells from blood, with Jurkat cell RNA spiked in. The subset is: FACS-sorted CD8+CD4-CCR7+CD45RA+ naive T cells. V is TRBV21-1 and J is TRBJ2-6; the table's D call TRBD1 went unverified against the DNA. TRBV21-1 is listed as a pseudogene. This TCR came from a human donor in good health. Some libraries in this study had Jurkat cell RNA spiked in. The CDR3 bases are TGTGTCAGCAGCAAAGCGGGTCGAACAGGAAGCCCCTCTGGGGCCAACGTCCTGACTTTC. Residues: CVSSKAGRTGSPSGANVLTF.